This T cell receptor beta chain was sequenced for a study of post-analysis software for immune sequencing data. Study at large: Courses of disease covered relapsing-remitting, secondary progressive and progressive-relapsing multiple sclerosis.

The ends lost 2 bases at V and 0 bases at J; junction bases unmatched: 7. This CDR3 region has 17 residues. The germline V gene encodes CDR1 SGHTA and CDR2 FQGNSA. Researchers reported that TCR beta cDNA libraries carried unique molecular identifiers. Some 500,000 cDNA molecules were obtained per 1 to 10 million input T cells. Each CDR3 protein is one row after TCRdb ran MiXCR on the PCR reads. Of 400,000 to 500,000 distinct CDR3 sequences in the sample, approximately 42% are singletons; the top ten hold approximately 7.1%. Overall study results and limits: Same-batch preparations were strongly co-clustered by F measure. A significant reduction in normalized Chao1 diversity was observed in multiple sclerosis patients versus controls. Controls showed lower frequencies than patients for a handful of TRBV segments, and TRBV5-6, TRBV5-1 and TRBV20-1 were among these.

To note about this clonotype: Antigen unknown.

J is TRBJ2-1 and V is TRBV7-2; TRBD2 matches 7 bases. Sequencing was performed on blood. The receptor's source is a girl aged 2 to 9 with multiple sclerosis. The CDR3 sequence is CASSLNGGGTSYNEQFF. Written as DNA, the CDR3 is TGTGCCAGCAGCTTAAATGGCGGGGGAACCTCCTACAATGAGCAGTTCTTC.